These 24 T cell receptor beta chains share one sample of origin, sequenced in a study of shared clonotypes between healthy human individuals. Sequencing was performed with immunoSEQ multiplex PCR; in TCRdb, only in-frame clones are kept and a portion is missing. Of fewer than 2.5 million clones listed, roughly 93% were seen once; the top ten hold 0.36%. The sample consisted of naive CD4+ T cells from PBMCs. The subset is: CD45RA+ positively selected. Receptor source: a man aged 18 to 30 in good health. Some clones in this sample may be carry-over from other donors' samples.

This clone occurred once. This rearrangement joins TRBV5-1 to TRBJ1-2, with TRBD1 as a possible D gene (5 bases). Germline CDR1 reads SGHRS; CDR2 reads YFSETQ. The CDR3 totals 15 residues. V dropped 5 bases and J dropped 5 bases, with 19 bases sitting between them. The CDR3 nucleotides read TGCGCCAGCAGGGACACCGCGGCCGCTTTTTATGGCTACACCTTC. It yields the protein CASRDTAAAFYGYTF.

This rearrangement joins TRBV27 to TRBJ2-7; TRBD1 or TRBD2 may be the D gene (7 bases each). Trimming pared 6 bases from V and 4 bases from J, leaving 19 bases between. CDR1 is MNHEY and CDR2 is SMNVEV in the germline V gene (reference sequence). The CDR3 is 15 amino acids. Written as DNA, the CDR3 is TGTGCCAGCAGCAAAGACAGGGACTACACTTACGAGCAGTACTTC. This codes for CASSKDRDYTYEQYF.

This chain's CDR3 is CASSLVGDRGQETQYF. For the CDR3, the DNA is TGTGCCAGCAGCTTGGTGGGGGACAGGGGGCAAGAGACCCAGTACTTC. The V gene is TRBV5-6, the J gene TRBJ2-5, with 11 bases fitting TRBD1. The V gene's germline CDR1 is SGHDT and CDR2 YYEEEE. Trimming cost V 0 bases and J 2 bases; bases outside gene matches: 3. This CDR3 spans 16 amino acids.

This sequence joins TRBV5-1 and TRBJ2-6, with 8 bases aligning to TRBD1. The CDR3 has 17 amino acids. CDR1 is SGHRS and CDR2 is YFSETQ in the germline V gene. J gave up 0 bases and V 4 bases, and 6 bases lay outside the gene matches. This CDR3 is CASSNNTGGSGANVLTF. For the CDR3, the DNA is TGCGCCAGCAGCAATAATACAGGGGGCTCTGGGGCCAACGTCCTGACTTTC. The full variable domain, completed using reference TRBV5-1 and TRBJ2-6, is KAGVTQTPRYLIKTRGQQVTLSCSPISGHRSVSWYQQTPGQGLQFLFEYFSETQRNKGNFPGRFSGRQFSNSRSEMNVSTLELGDSALYLCASSNNTGGSGANVLTFGAGSRLTVL.

The V and J genes are TRBV28 and TRBJ2-7; TRBD2 aligns across 9 bases. Losses at the gene ends were 2 bases for V and 0 bases for J; bases not matched to a gene: 11. CDR1 and CDR2 (germline): MDHEN, SYDVKM. The CDR3 spans 18 residues. In DNA, the CDR3 is TGTGCCAGCAGTTTACGATCTTTCAGCGGGAGGCCCTCCTACGAGCAGTACTTC. This gives the protein CASSLRSFSGRPSYEQYF.

The CDR3 sequence is CASSQDLYEQFF. The CDR3 DNA follows: TGCGCCAGCAGCCAAGATTTGTATGAGCAGTTCTTC. This rearrangement joins TRBV4-1 to TRBJ2-1; D not resolved. The V end lost 0 bases, the J end lost 8 bases, and 5 bases lay between the germline ends. Germline V CDR1 and CDR2: MGHRA, YSYEKL. The CDR3 is made up of 12 amino acids.

V and J are TRBV30 and TRBJ1-3; tentative D call: TRBD1 (5 bases). CDR3 length: 18 amino acids. Germline lookup yields CDR1 GTSNPN and CDR2 SVGIG (reference sequence). V was trimmed by 3 bases and J by 4 bases, leaving 25 bases between them. Here the CDR3 DNA reads TGTGCCTGGAGCCTTCCCCCGGGGACGAAAATATCCGGAAACACCATATATTTT. It specifies CAWSLPPGTKISGNTIYF.

This chain links TRBV15 with TRBJ2-7; TRBD2 matches at 8 bases. Germline V lookup: CDR1 LNHNV, CDR2 YYDKDF (reference sequence). The CDR3 consists of 15 residues. V lost 5 bases, J lost 1 base, and 7 bases stayed unmatched. In nucleotides, the CDR3 is TGTGCCACCAGCCCCGGGGGGGCTGTATCCTACGAGCAGTACTTC. Translating gives CATSPGGAVSYEQYF.

This sequence joins TRBV7-2 and TRBJ1-5; D is unclear. Germline CDR1 reads SGHTA; CDR2 reads FQGNSA. Trimming removed 3 bases at V and 3 bases at J, with 9 bases between. The CDR3 covers 14 residues. The CDR3, as DNA: TGTGCCAGCAGCTTGTTAAGGGTCAATCAGCCCCAGCATTTT. Protein: CASSLLRVNQPQHF.

The CDR3 loop is CASSLNGNTIYF. CDR3 bases: TGTGCCAGCAGCTTGAACGGAAACACCATATATTTT. This chain connects TRBV7-8 to TRBJ1-3; D is unclear. The germline gives CDR1 SGHVS, CDR2 FQNEAQ. The CDR3 is 12 residues long. The ends were cut back, 3 bases at V and 4 bases at J, with 4 bases in the middle.

The chain combines TRBV7-2 with TRBJ2-2; D gene unclear. The length of the CDR3 is 17 residues. Germline CDR1 is SGHTA and CDR2 is FQGNSA. Trimming took off 1 base at V and 3 bases at J, with 15 bases between the two ends. CDR3 nucleotide sequence: TGTGCCAGCAGCTTAGGGCTGGTCTTTGGTGACACCGGGGAGCTGTTTTTT. Protein sequence: CASSLGLVFGDTGELFF.

The gene calls are TRBV25-1 and TRBJ1-6; the D gene is possibly TRBD1 (6 bases). Germline CDR1 is MGHDK and CDR2 is SYGVNS. This CDR3 contains 16 residues. Trimming removed 3 bases from V and 5 bases from J, with 14 bases in between. CDR3 coding DNA: TGTGCCAGCAGTGATTCCGCATCAGGGGATAATTCACCCCTCCACTTT. This sequence encodes CASSDSASGDNSPLHF. The full variable domain, with the rest looked up from reference TRBV25-1 and TRBJ1-6, is EADIYQTPRYLVIGTGKKITLECSQTMGHDKMYWYQQDPGMELHLIHYSYGVNSTEKGDLSSESTVSRIRTEHFPLTLESARPSHTSQYLCASSDSASGDNSPLHFGNGTRLTVT.

The V and J genes are TRBV9 and TRBJ2-7; the D gene is possibly TRBD1 (5 bases). Germline CDR1 is SGDLS and CDR2 is YYNGEE. V lost 2 bases, J lost 6 bases, and 15 bases lay in between. The CDR3 sequence is 14 residues long. The DNA of the CDR3 is TGTGCCAGCAGCGTCTCCTCCAGGGTAGGCGAGCAGTACTTC. Translated, it gives CASSVSSRVGEQYF.

This clone came up once. Other DNA variants within this sample encode the same CDR3. V is TRBV7-3 and J is TRBJ2-3; 11 bases line up with TRBD2. The CDR3 has 15 residues. With V trimmed by 2 bases and J by 5 bases, 3 bases remained unmatched. CDR1 and CDR2 from the germline V gene are SGHTA and FQGTGA. The CDR3 protein is CASSLGTSGKDTQYF. The CDR3 DNA reads TGTGCCAGCAGCTTAGGGACTAGCGGTAAAGATACGCAGTATTTT.

The chain combines TRBV2 with TRBJ1-1, with D possibly TRBD1 on 5 matching bases. Per germline, CDR1 SNHLY and CDR2 FYNNEI. The CDR3 extends over 15 amino acids. Trimming removed 6 bases at V and 4 bases at J, with 18 bases between. CDR3 DNA sequence: TGTGCCAGCAGCGGAGGACAAACACGGGGCACTGAAGCTTTCTTT. Its protein is CASSGGQTRGTEAFF. The whole variable domain, filled in from reference TRBV2 and TRBJ1-1, reads EPEVTQTPSHQVTQMGQEVILRCVPISNHLYFYWYRQILGQKVEFLVSFYNNEISEKSEIFDDQFSVERPDGSNFTLKIRSTKLEDSAMYFCASSGGQTRGTEAFFGQGTRLTVV.

The gene calls are TRBV14 and TRBJ2-7; possible D gene TRBD2, 5 bases. With 0 bases removed from V and 6 bases from J, the gap between germline ends came to 9 bases. Germline CDR1 SGHDN, CDR2 FVKESK. The length of the CDR3 is 13 residues. The chain's CDR3 is CASSQERGGEQYF. As DNA, the CDR3 is TGTGCCAGCAGCCAAGAACGGGGTGGCGAGCAGTACTTC.

As for this clone: One junction end does not reproduce the germline sequence, and a read error may be involved. J is TRBJ2-7 and V is TRBV28; D remains ambiguous. Germline lookup yields CDR1 MDHEN and CDR2 SYDVKM. CDR3 size: 12 residues. The CDR3 region is CASSERTARVWF. The CDR3 DNA reads TGTGCCAGCAGTGAACGGACCGCTCGGGTTTGGTTC.

CDR3 in DNA: TGCGCCAGCAGCTCGGCAACAGGGAGGGGAACTGAAGCTTTCTTT. Translated: CASSSATGRGTEAFF. The V gene is TRBV5-1, the J gene TRBJ1-1; D is possibly TRBD1 (6 bases). V was shortened by 3 bases and J by 5 bases, with 17 bases between the two germline ends. The CDR3 has 15 residues. Germline loops: CDR1 SGHRS, CDR2 YFSETQ.

The rearrangement links TRBV5-1 to TRBJ2-1, with 7 bases that match TRBD1. The ends lost 3 bases at V and 5 bases at J; junction bases unmatched: 5. The CDR3 contains 14 residues. Germline assignment: CDR1 SGHRS and CDR2 YFSETQ. The CDR3 nucleotides read TGCGCCAGCAGCTGGACGACAGGGAACAATGAGCAGTTCTTC. This sequence encodes CASSWTTGNNEQFF.

The chain combines TRBV5-1 with TRBJ2-5; D is ambiguous. The DNA matches TRBJ2-7 better at its end, which makes the J call doubtful. CDR3 length equals 13 residues. Germline V gives CDR1 SGHRS, CDR2 YFSETQ. Written as DNA, the CDR3 is TGCGCCAGCAGCTTGAGTGGGATCTACGAGCAGTACTTC. Translating it yields CASSLSGIYEQYF.

The gene calls are TRBV6-1 and TRBJ1-3; D is possibly TRBD1 (5 bases). Germline V gene data show CDR1 as MNHNS and CDR2 as SASEGT. V was clipped by 4 bases and J by 1 base, with 14 bases between them. The CDR3 covers 16 residues. The CDR3 region is CASSAAKTDSGNTIYF. The CDR3 DNA reads TGTGCCAGCAGTGCGGCGAAGACAGATTCTGGAAACACCATATATTTT.

The V and J genes are TRBV4-1 and TRBJ2-2, with D possibly TRBD2 on 6 matching bases. With 2 bases removed from V and 3 bases from J, the gap between germline ends came to 16 bases. Looked up from germline, CDR1 is MGHRA and CDR2 is YSYEKL. CDR3 length equals 17 residues. The CDR3, as DNA: TGCGCCAGCAGCCAATTGATCGGCAGACTAGACACCGGGGAGCTGTTTTTT. Amino acids: CASSQLIGRLDTGELFF.

As regards this clone: Other DNA sequences in the same sample also yield this CDR3. V gene TRBV9 combines with J gene TRBJ2-7; weak D call: TRBD1 (6 bases). Germline-derived CDR1 and CDR2 are SGDLS and YYNGEE. V lost 3 bases and J lost 1, with 11 bases in between. This CDR3 contains 14 residues. The CDR3, as DNA: TGTGCCAGCAGCGCGACAGGACGTTCCTACGAGCAGTACTTC. Translation gives CASSATGRSYEQYF.

The chain combines TRBV9 with TRBJ2-2; the match to TRBD1 covers 9 bases. CDR1 is SGDLS and CDR2 is YYNGEE in the germline V gene. The V gene end was trimmed by 0 bases and the J gene end by 7 bases; junction bases not matched to a gene: 7. The CDR3 is made up of 16 amino acids. The chain's CDR3 is CASSVEGQGYNGELFF. CDR3 nucleotides: TGTGCCAGCAGCGTAGAGGGACAGGGTTATAACGGGGAGCTGTTTTTT.